This T cell receptor beta chain originates from a study of cytomegalovirus exposure and HLA in healthy donors. PCR was performed using 60 Vbeta and 13 Jbeta primers. Generated by immunoSEQ multiplex PCR, the TCRdb table keeps only in-frame clones and is missing some. The sample holds about 73,000 clones, 65% to 85% seen once. The CDR3 runs to 15 residues. This clone was counted a single time. This clonotype originated in a man between 65 and 85 years old in good health and CMV-seronegative. The chain combines TRBV21-1 with TRBJ2-7; the table's D call, TRBD1, has no DNA check behind it. TRBV21-1 is classified as a pseudogene. Sequencing input: PBMCs. CDR3 region: CASSKSAGESYEQYF. The DNA of the CDR3 is TGTGCCAGCAGCAAAAGTGCAGGGGAGTCCTACGAGCAGTACTTC.